The present TCR beta chain was sequenced within a study of T cell repertoires in cytomegalovirus infection. Across the whole study: CMV infection plus the matching HLA type was flagged by public TCR beta signatures.

In its sample, this clonotype was seen many times. TCRdb processed the reads anew with MiXCR; each CDR3 protein has one entry. The sample lists around 440,000 distinct CDR3 sequences; approximately 10% were seen once. In germline, CDR1 is SNHLY, CDR2 FYNNEI. This CDR3 is 15 amino acids long. The V segment lost 1 base and the J segment 6 bases; nucleotides outside the gene matches: 7. The source material was PBMCs. This sequence joins TRBV2 and TRBJ2-3, with 7 bases matching TRBD2. The clonotype comes from a human donor in good health (CMV status not recorded). Some clones in this sample may be carry-over from other donors' samples. The CDR3 DNA reads TGTGCCAGCAGTGAAGGCGGGAGTGGTTGGGATACGCAGTATTTT. This encodes CASSEGGSGWDTQYF.